The present T cell receptor beta chain was sequenced within a study of OX40 agonist ivuxolimab in advanced cancers. At the level of the study: Mean age 60 years, range about 20 to 79; approximately 80% male.

The CDR3 has 14 amino acids. Between the trimmed V and J ends, which lost 4 bases and 4 bases, there was a span of 14 bases. Germline V CDR1 and CDR2: SGHTS, YDEGEE. With respect to this clone: No antigen is known for it.

Data came from immunoSEQ multiplex PCR; TCRdb stores just in-frame clones and leaves some out. Of approximately 66,000 clones in the sample, 85% to 90% were seen once. Study-wide findings and caveats: Both CD4+ and CD8+ T cell populations in blood had undergone clonal expansion by week 6 at 0.1 to 3.0 mg/kg. Relative to CD4+, CD8+ T cells held more expanded clones on average.

This specimen was CD4+ or CD8+ T cells sorted from blood, taken in a trial of the OX40 agonist ivuxolimab. The chain is built from TRBV5-8 and TRBJ1-2; D possibly corresponds to TRBD1 (5 bases). This clonotype was sampled from an adult with an advanced solid tumor such as melanoma, head and neck, liver or kidney cancer. CDR3 nucleotides: TGTGCCAGCAGCCAGGGAGGGTCTCGCTATGGCTACACCTTC. This sequence encodes CASSQGGSRYGYTF.